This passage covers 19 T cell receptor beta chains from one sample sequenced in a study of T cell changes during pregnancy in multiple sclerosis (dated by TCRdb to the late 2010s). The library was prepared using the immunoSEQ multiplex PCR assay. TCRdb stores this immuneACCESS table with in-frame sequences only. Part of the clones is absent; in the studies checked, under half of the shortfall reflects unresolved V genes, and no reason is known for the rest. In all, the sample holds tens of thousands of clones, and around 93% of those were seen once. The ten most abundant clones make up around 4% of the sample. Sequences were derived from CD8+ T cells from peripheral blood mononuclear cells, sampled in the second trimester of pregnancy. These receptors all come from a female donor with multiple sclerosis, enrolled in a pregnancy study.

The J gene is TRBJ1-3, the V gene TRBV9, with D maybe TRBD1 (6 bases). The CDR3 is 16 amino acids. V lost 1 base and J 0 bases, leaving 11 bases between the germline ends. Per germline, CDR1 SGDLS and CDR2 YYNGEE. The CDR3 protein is CASSVTTGISGNTIYF. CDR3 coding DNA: TGTGCCAGCAGCGTAACCACAGGGATCTCTGGAAACACCATATATTTT.

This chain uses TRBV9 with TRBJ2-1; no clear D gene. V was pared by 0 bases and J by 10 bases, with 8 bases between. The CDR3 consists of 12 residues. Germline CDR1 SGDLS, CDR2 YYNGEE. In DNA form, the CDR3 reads TGTGCCAGCAGCGTAGGAAGCCCCGAGCAGTTCTTC. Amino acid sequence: CASSVGSPEQFF.

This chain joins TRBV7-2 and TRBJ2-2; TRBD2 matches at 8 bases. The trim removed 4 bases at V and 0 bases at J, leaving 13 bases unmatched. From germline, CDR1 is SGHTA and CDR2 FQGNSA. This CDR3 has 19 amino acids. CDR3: CASSSPGSGGDANTGELFF. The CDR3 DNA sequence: TGTGCCAGCAGCTCCCCGGGAAGCGGGGGCGACGCGAACACCGGGGAGCTGTTTTTT.

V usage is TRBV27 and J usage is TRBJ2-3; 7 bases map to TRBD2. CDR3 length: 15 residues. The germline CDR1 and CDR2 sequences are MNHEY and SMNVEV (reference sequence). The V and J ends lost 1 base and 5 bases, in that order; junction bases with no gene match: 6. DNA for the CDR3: TGTGCCAGCAGTTTATTGGCGGGAGCTGAAGATACGCAGTATTTT. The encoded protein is CASSLLAGAEDTQYF.

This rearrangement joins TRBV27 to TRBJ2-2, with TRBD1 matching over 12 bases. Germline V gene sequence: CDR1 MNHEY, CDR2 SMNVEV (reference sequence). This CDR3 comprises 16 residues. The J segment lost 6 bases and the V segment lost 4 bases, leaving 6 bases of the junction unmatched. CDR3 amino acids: CASSSGTGGLAGELFF. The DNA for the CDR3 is TGTGCCAGCAGTTCCGGGACAGGGGGCCTAGCCGGGGAGCTGTTTTTT.

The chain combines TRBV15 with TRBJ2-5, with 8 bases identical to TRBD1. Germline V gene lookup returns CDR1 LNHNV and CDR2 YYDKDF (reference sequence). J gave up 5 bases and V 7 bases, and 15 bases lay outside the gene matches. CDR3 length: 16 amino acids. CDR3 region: CATISGGQGAMETQYF. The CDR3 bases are TGTGCCACCATCTCGGGTGGGCAGGGGGCGATGGAGACCCAGTACTTC.

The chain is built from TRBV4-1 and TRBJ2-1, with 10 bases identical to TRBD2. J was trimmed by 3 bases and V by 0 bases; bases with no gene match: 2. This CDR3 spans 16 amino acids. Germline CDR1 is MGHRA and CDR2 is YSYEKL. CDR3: CASSQELAGYYNEQFF. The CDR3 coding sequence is TGCGCCAGCAGCCAAGAACTAGCGGGATACTACAATGAGCAGTTCTTC.

The DNA for the CDR3 is TGTGCCAGCTCAGGGGGGAAAAACATTCAGTACTTC. It specifies CASSGGKNIQYF. The chain joins TRBV18 to TRBJ2-4; D may be TRBD2 (6 bases). V was pared by 5 bases and J by 4 bases, with 6 bases between. This CDR3 comprises 12 residues. CDR1 is KGHSH, CDR2 LQKENI, per germline.

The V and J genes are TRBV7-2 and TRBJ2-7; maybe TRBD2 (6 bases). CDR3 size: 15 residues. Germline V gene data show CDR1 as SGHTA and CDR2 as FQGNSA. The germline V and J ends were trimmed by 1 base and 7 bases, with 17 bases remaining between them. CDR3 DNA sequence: TGTGCCAGCAGCTTAGTGGTGATCGGGGGAGAGGAGCAGTACTTC. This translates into CASSLVVIGGEEQYF.

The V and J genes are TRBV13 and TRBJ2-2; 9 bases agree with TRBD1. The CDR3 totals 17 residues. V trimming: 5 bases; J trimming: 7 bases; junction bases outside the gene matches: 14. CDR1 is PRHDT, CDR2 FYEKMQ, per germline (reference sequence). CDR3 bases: TGTGCCAGCAGCCCGCTCCCACAGGGGGCGCAGAACGGGGAGCTGTTTTTT. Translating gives CASSPLPQGAQNGELFF.

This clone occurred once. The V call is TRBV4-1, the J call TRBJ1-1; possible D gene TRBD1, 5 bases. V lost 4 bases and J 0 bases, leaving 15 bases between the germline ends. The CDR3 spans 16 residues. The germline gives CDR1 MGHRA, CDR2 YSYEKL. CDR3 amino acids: CASSRRNTGVNTEAFF. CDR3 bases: TGCGCCAGCAGCCGCCGGAATACGGGGGTGAACACTGAAGCTTTCTTT.

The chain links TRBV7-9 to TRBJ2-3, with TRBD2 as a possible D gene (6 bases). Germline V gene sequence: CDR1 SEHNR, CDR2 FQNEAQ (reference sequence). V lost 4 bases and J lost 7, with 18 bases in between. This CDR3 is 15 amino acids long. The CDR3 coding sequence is TGTGCCAGCAGCTCCGCCGTGCGGGAACCTTATACGCAGTATTTT. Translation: CASSSAVREPYTQYF.

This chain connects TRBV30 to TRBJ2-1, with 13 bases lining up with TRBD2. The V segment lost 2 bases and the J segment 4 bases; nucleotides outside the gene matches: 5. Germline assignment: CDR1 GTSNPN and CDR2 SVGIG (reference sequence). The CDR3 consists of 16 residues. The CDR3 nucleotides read TGTGCCTGGAGTACTAGCGGGAGGGGGGGTTACAATGAGCAGTTCTTC. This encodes CAWSTSGRGGYNEQFF.

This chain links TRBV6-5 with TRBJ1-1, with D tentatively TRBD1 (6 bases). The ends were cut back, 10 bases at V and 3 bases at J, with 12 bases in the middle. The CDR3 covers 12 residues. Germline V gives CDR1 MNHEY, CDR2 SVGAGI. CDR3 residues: CATKGGDTEAFF. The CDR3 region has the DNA TGTGCCACCAAGGGGGGGGACACTGAAGCTTTCTTT.

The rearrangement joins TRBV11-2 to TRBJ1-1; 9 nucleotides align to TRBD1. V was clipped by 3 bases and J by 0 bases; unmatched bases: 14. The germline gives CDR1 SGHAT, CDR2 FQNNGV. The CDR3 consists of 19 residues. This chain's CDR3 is CASSLGRTGEILMNTEAFF. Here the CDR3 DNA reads TGTGCCAGCAGCTTGGGGCGGACAGGGGAAATATTAATGAACACTGAAGCTTTCTTT.

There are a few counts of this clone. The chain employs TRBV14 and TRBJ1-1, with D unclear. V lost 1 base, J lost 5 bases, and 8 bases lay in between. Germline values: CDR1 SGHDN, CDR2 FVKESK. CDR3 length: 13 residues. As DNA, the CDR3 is TGTGCCAGCAGCCAAGTACGGGGAACTGAAGCTTTCTTT. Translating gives CASSQVRGTEAFF. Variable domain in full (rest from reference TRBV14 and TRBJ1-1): EAGVTQFPSHSVIEKGQTVTLRCDPISGHDNLYWYRRVMGKEIKFLLHFVKESKQDESGMPNNRFLAERTGGTYSTLKVQPAELEDSGVYFCASSQVRGTEAFFGQGTRLTVV.

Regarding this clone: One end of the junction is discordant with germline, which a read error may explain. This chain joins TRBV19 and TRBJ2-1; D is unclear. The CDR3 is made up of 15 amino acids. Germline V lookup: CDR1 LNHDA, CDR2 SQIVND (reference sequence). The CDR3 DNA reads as TGTGCCAGTAATCCGGGTCCCGGCTCCCACAATGAGCAGTTCTTC. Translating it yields CASNPGPGSHNEQFF. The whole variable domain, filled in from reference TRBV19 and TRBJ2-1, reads DGGITQSPKYLFRKEGQNVTLSCEQNLNHDAMYWYRQDPGQGLRLIYYSQIVNDFQKGDIAEGYSVSREKKESFPLTVTSAQKNPTAFYLCASNPGPGSHNEQFFGPGTRLTVL.

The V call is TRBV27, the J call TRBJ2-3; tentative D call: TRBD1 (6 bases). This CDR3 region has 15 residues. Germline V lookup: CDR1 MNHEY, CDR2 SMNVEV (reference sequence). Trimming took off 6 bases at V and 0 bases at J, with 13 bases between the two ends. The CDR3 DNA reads TGTGCCAGCAGGTCAAACAGGGCTAGCACAGATACGCAGTATTTT. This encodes CASRSNRASTDTQYF.

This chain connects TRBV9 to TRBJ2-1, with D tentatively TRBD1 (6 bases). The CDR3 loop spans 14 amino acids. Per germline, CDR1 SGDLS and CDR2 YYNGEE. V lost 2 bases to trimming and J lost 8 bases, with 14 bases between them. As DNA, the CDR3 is TGTGCCAGCAGCGTCGGACAGCCCCAGGATGAGCAGTTCTTC. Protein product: CASSVGQPQDEQFF.